This entry features one TCR beta chain sequence. The antigen remains unidentified. Germline V gene lookup returns CDR1 SGHDT and CDR2 YYEEEE. V trimming: 5 bases; J trimming: 4 bases; junction bases outside the gene matches: 8. The CDR3 is made up of 15 amino acids. Running of the v3.0 immunoSEQ assay took place at survey level. Profiling relied on immunoSEQ multiplex PCR, and the TCRdb table lists in-frame clones only, not all of them. This sample yields tens of thousands of clones, of which roughly 81% are seen a single time; 4.8% belongs to the top ten. This entry belongs to a study of long-term antiretroviral therapy in people with HIV. Whole-study results and caveats: It was observed that HIV repertoires exhibited narrower CDR3 length ranges than controls. Clonotypes expanded prior to ART showed repertoire dominance at all sampled time points.

The source of this sequence is a woman younger than 45 with HIV. The chain combines TRBV5-6 with TRBJ2-1; 8 bases are a match to TRBD1. This specimen was unsorted PBMCs, taken 2.8 years before starting antiretroviral therapy. The CDR3 here is CASRSGTGIYNEQFF. Here the CDR3 DNA reads TGTGCCAGCAGATCCGGGACAGGAATATACAATGAGCAGTTCTTC.